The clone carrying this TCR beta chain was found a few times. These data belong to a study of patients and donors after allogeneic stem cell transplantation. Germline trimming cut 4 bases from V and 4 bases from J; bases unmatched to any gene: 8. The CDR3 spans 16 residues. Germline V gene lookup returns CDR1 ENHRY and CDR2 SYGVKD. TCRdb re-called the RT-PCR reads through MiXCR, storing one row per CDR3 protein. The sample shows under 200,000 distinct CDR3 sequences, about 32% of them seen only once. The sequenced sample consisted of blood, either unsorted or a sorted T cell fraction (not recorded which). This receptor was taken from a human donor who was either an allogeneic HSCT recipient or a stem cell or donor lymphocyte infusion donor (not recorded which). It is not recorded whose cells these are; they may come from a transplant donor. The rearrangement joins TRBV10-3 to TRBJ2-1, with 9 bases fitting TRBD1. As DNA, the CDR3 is TGTGCCATCAGTGTCCCGGGGGGACAGGGTTACAATGAGCAGTTCTTC. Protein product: CAISVPGGQGYNEQFF.